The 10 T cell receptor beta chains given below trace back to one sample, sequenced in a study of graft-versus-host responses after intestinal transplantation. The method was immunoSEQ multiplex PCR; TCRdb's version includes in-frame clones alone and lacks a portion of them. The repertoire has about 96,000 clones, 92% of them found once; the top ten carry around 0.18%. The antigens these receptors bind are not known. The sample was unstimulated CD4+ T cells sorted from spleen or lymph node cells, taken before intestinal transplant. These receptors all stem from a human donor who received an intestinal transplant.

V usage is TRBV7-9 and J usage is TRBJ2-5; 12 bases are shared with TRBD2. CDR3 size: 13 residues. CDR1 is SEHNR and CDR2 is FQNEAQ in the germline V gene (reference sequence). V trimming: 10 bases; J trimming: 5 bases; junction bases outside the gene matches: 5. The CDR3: CAIRLAGVETQYF. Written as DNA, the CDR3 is TGTGCCATCCGACTAGCGGGAGTCGAGACCCAGTACTTC. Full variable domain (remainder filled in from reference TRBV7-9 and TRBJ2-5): DTGVSQNPRHKITKRGQNVTFRCDPISEHNRLYWYRQTLGQGPEFLTYFQNEAQLEKSRLLSDRFSAERPKGSFSTLEIQRTEQGDSAMYLCAIRLAGVETQYFGPGTRLLVL.

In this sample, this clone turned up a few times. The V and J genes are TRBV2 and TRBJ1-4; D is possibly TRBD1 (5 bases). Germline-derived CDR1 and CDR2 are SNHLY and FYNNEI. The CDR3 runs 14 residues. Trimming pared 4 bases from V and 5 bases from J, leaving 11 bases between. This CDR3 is CASSGARTNEKLFF. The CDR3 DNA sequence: TGTGCCAGCAGTGGCGCCAGGACAAATGAAAAACTGTTTTTT. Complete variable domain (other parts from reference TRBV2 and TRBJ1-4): EPEVTQTPSHQVTQMGQEVILRCVPISNHLYFYWYRQILGQKVEFLVSFYNNEISEKSEIFDDQFSVERPDGSNFTLKIRSTKLEDSAMYFCASSGARTNEKLFFGSGTQLSVL.

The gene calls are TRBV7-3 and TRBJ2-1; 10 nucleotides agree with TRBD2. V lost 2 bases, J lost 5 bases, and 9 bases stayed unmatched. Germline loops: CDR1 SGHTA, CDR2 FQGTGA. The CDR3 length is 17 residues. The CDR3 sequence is CASSLFYGLAGDNEQFF. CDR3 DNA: TGTGCCAGCAGCTTATTTTATGGGCTAGCGGGGGACAATGAGCAGTTCTTC.

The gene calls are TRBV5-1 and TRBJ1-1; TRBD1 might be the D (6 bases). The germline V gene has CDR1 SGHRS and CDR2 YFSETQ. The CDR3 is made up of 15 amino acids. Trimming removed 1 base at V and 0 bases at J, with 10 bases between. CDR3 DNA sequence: TGCGCCAGCAGCTTGAGTGGGGGCTTGAACACTGAAGCTTTCTTT. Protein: CASSLSGGLNTEAFF.

The CDR3 region has the DNA TGTGCCAGCAGTCGTGGACAGAACACTGAAGCTTTCTTT. Protein: CASSRGQNTEAFF. The gene calls are TRBV6-5 and TRBJ1-1; tentatively, D is TRBD1 (5 bases). The germline V gene has CDR1 MNHEY and CDR2 SVGAGI. The V end lost 5 bases, the J end lost 1 base, and 8 bases lay between the germline ends. The CDR3 runs 13 residues.

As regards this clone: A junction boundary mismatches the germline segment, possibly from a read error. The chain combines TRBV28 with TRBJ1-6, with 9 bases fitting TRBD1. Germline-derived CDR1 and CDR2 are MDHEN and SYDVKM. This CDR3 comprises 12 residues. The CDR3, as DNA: TGTGCCAGCAGGGACAGGGGAGAGAGGGCCACCTTT. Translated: CASRDRGERATF. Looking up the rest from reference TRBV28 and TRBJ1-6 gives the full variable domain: DVKVTQSSRYLVKRTGEKVFLECVQDMDHENMFWYRQDPGLGLRLIYFSYDVKMKEKGDIPEGYSVSREKKERFSLILESASTNQTSMYLCASRDRGERATFGNGTRLTVT.

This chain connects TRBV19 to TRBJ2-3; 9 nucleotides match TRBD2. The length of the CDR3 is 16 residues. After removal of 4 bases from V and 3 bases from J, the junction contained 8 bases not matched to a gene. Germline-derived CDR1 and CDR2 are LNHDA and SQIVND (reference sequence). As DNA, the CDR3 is TGTGCCAGTAGTAGTTACGCGGGGGGGCCAACAGATACGCAGTATTTT. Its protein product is CASSSYAGGPTDTQYF. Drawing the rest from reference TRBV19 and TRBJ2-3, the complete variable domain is DGGITQSPKYLFRKEGQNVTLSCEQNLNHDAMYWYRQDPGQGLRLIYYSQIVNDFQKGDIAEGYSVSREKKESFPLTVTSAQKNPTAFYLCASSSYAGGPTDTQYFGPGTRLTVL.

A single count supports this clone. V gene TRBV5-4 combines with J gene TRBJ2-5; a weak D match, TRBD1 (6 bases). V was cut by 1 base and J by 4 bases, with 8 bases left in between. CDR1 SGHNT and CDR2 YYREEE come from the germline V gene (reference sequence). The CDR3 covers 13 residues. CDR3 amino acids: CASSLQGPETQYF. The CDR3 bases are TGTGCCAGCAGCTTGCAGGGGCCAGAGACCCAGTACTTC.

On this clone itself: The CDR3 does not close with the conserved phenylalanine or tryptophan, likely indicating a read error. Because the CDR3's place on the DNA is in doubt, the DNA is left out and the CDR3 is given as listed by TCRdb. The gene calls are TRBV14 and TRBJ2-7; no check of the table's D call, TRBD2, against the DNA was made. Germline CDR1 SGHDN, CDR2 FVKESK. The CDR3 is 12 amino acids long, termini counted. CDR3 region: CASSQDLSGGVG.

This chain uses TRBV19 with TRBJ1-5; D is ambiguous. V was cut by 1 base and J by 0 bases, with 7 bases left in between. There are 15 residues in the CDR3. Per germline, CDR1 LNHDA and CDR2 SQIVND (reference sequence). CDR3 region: CASSIARYSNQPQHF. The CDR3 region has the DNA TGTGCCAGTAGTATAGCTAGGTATAGCAATCAGCCCCAGCATTTT. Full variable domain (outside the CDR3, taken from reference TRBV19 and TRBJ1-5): DGGITQSPKYLFRKEGQNVTLSCEQNLNHDAMYWYRQDPGQGLRLIYYSQIVNDFQKGDIAEGYSVSREKKESFPLTVTSAQKNPTAFYLCASSIARYSNQPQHFGDGTRLSIL.